A selection of T cell receptor beta chains follows, all from one sample in a study of blood T cell repertoires in COVID-19. TCRdb's copy holds only in-frame clones and misses some; the assay was immunoSEQ multiplex PCR. Seen here are about 180,000 clones, 80% to 90% observed once, and the top ten hold about 1.4%. Sequenced: peripheral blood. The receptor set was obtained from a woman in her fifties or sixties with acute or convalescent COVID-19. CDR3s include the opening cysteine and the closing phenylalanine or tryptophan. Each record gives: V gene, CDR3 protein.

TRBV3-1/TRBV3-2 | CASSQVNARETQYF
TRBV7-9 | CASISAGRNEQFF
TRBV27 | CASSPGQGAAWYYGYTF
TRBV5-1 | CASSRLAGGPVADTQYF
TRBV11-2 | CASSLLGAVSGNTIYF
TRBV7-7 | CASSPGTTSYNEQFF
TRBV18 | CASSSREGGEQFF
TRBV30 | CAWSDTGNYGYTF
TRBV7-9 | CASSFSTGGRYNEQFF
TRBV6-5 | CASSTGDEGTQAFF
TRBV5-1 | CASSLALLAGRADTQYF
TRBV5-1 | CASSLEAVIYNEQFF
TRBV30 | CAWSVPPGVYSPLHF
TRBV4-1 | CASSQDDRGDTIYF
TRBV6-5 | CASRSGTGGNTEAFF
TRBV5-1 | CASSDPAGTNYGYTF
TRBV9 | CASSTRGVQETQYF
TRBV5-1 | CASSMTGDDGTEAFF
TRBV6-2/TRBV6-3 | CASSYSGLYTEAFF
TRBV3-1/TRBV3-2 | CASSQRGEETQYF
TRBV6-5 | CASSLQSNYGYTF
TRBV19 | CASKGLAKNIQYF
TRBV11-3 | CASSSDRFLYNSPLHF
TRBV7-2 | CASSPDSGPYNEQFF
TRBV27 | CASSGLQGGGTEAFF
TRBV7-8 | CASSLGQGAYNEQFF